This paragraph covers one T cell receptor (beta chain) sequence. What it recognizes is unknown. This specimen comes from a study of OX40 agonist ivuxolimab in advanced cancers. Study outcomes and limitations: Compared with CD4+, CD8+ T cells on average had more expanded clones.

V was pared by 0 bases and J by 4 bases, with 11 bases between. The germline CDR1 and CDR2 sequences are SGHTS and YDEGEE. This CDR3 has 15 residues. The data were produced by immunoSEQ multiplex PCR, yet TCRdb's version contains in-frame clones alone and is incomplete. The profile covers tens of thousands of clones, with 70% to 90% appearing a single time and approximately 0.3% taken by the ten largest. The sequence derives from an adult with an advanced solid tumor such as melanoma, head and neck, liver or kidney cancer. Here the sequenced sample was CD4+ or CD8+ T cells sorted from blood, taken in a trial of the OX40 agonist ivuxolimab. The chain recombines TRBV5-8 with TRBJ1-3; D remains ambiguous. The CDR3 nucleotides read TGTGCCAGCAGCTTGGCCTCGGACGCCGGAAACACCATATATTTT. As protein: CASSLASDAGNTIYF.